This T cell receptor (beta chain) appears in the sequencing data of a study of Graves' ophthalmopathy and Graves' hyperthyroidism. General study findings and limits: A classifier, a 13-signature model, separated ophthalmopathy from stable hyperthyroidism with nearly 90% sensitivity and around 83% specificity. The model predicted progression of ophthalmopathy with a sensitivity of about 70%, and its specificity was 72.22%.

From RNA, the CDR3 regions of TCR beta chains were amplified and sequenced. In the first round, RT-PCR was carried out with HTBI primers, and a multiplex PCR formed the second round. In TCRdb, the multiplex PCR reads were re-called with MiXCR into one record per CDR3 protein. Among approximately 700,000 distinct CDR3 sequences listed, roughly 40% were seen once. About this clonotype itself: Its antigen is undetermined.

The authors used Ficoll-Paque density gradient centrifugation to separate PBMCs. The input was approximately 10 ml of fresh peripheral blood. CDR3 length: 13 residues. The ends lost 6 bases at V and 4 bases at J; junction bases unmatched: 7. The germline V gene has CDR1 DFQATT and CDR2 SNEGSKA (reference sequence). The specimen sequenced was peripheral blood. The chain couples TRBV20-1 to TRBJ2-5; 8 bases line up with TRBD2. The clonotype was recovered from an adult man with Graves' ophthalmopathy. CDR3 nucleotides: TGCAGTGCCTTAGGACTAGCTGGAGAGACCCAGTACTTC. This sequence encodes CSALGLAGETQYF.